This is a list of T cell receptor beta chains from one sample in a study of shared clonotypes between healthy human individuals. TCRdb keeps only in-frame clones here, not all; method: immunoSEQ multiplex PCR. The data hold roughly 1.4 million clones, with 98% observed a single time. The sequenced sample was naive CD4+ T cells sorted from blood. These receptors were obtained from a man aged 30 to 45 in good health. Each CDR3 is given with its conserved first and last residue. D genes are given only for firm matches. Clone size is not always given. Where it is, it says once, few, many or a class for expanded clones.

V gene	D gene	J gene	clone size	CDR3 protein	CDR3 DNA
TRBV18	NA	TRBJ1-5	once	CASSPPTSTSNQPQHF	TGTGCCAGCTCACCCCCGACATCTACTAGCAATCAGCCCCAGCATTTT
TRBV2	NA	TRBJ2-1	once	CASNDHNEQFF	TGTGCCAGCAACGACCACAATGAGCAGTTCTTC
TRBV7-8	NA	TRBJ2-7	NA	CASRNDLKPGPGGEQYF	TGTGCCAGCAGAAACGACCTAAAACCGGGACCCGGAGGAGAGCAGTACTTC
TRBV2	TRBD1	TRBJ1-1	NA	CARGGQGRTEAFF	TGTGCCCGGGGGGGACAGGGGCGGACTGAAGCTTTCTTT
TRBV28	TRBD1	TRBJ1-4	NA	CASSSWTGSGRSGEKLFF	TGTGCCAGCAGTAGCTGGACAGGCAGCGGTAGGTCGGGTGAAAAACTGTTTTTT
TRBV6-5	NA	TRBJ1-5	once	CASSFDGIQPQHF	TGTGCCAGCAGTTTTGATGGAATCCAGCCCCAGCATTTT
TRBV10-3	NA	TRBJ2-7	NA	CAITPVQGGLNEQYF	TGTGCCATCACCCCGGTCCAGGGGGGTTTGAACGAGCAGTACTTC
TRBV2	NA	TRBJ2-7	NA	CASSDSPREQYF	TGTGCCAGCAGTGATTCCCCGAGGGAGCAGTACTTC
TRBV19	TRBD1	TRBJ1-5	NA	CASSTRTGIYSNQPQHF	TGTGCCAGTAGTACCAGGACAGGCATCTATAGCAATCAGCCCCAGCATTTT
TRBV19	NA	TRBJ2-7	NA	CASSTDRNGYEQYF	TGTGCCAGTAGTACGGACCGGAATGGCTACGAGCAGTACTTC
TRBV19	NA	TRBJ2-5	NA	CASRPGTDLWGTQYF	TGTGCCAGTAGACCCGGGACGGACCTTTGGGGGACCCAGTACTTC
TRBV5-4	NA	TRBJ1-1	once	CASSGAPSSGTEAFF	TGTGCCAGCAGCGGGGCCCCCTCGTCGGGCACTGAAGCTTTCTTT
TRBV5-1	TRBD2	TRBJ2-1	NA	CASSLGHTGTSGKQFF	TGCGCCAGCAGCTTGGGACATACCGGGACTAGCGGAAAGCAGTTCTTC
TRBV5-4	NA	TRBJ2-7	NA	CASSQELTYEQYF	TGTGCCAGCAGCCAAGAGTTGACCTACGAGCAGTACTTC
TRBV7-8	NA	TRBJ1-2	NA	CASSLGRRGGSGGYTF	TGTGCCAGCAGCTTAGGTAGACGGGGGGGAAGTGGCGGCTACACCTTC
TRBV5-4	TRBD2	TRBJ2-1	once	CASSPSGRTDEQFF	TGTGCCAGCAGCCCTAGCGGGAGGACGGATGAGCAGTTCTTC
TRBV9	NA	TRBJ2-1	NA	CASSARVGEDYNEQFF	TGTGCCAGCAGCGCTAGGGTTGGCGAAGACTACAATGAGCAGTTCTTC
TRBV11-2	TRBD2	TRBJ2-5	NA	CASSSDALAGAGETQYF	TGTGCCAGCAGCTCAGACGCGCTAGCGGGAGCTGGAGAGACCCAGTACTTC
TRBV29-1	TRBD1	TRBJ2-3	NA	CSASGTVATDTQYF	TGCAGCGCGTCCGGGACAGTCGCCACAGATACGCAGTATTTT
TRBV5-4	NA	TRBJ2-7	NA	CASSIGQVMGGSYEQYF	TGTGCCAGCAGCATAGGACAGGTGATGGGAGGGTCCTACGAGCAGTACTTC
TRBV6-1	TRBD1	TRBJ1-1	NA	CASQGARSFF	TGTGCCAGCCAGGGGGCGCGTTCTTTCTTT
TRBV30	NA	TRBJ2-5	once	CAWSGASLPGAQETQYF	TGTGCCTGGAGTGGGGCCAGCCTCCCCGGGGCCCAAGAGACCCAGTACTTC
TRBV27	TRBD2	TRBJ2-3	NA	CASTTGGRGGDTQYF	TGTGCCAGCACTACGGGCGGGAGGGGAGGAGATACGCAGTATTTT
TRBV14	NA	TRBJ2-3	NA	CASSKGRGPSTDTQYF	TGTGCCAGCAGCAAAGGACGGGGGCCTAGCACAGATACGCAGTATTTT
TRBV7-2	TRBD1	TRBJ1-2	NA	CASSFLRDSVYGYTF	TGTGCCAGCAGCTTCCTCCGGGACAGCGTTTATGGCTACACCTTC
TRBV7-9	NA	TRBJ1-1	NA	CASSFHINRNTEAFF	TGTGCCAGCAGCTTCCATATAAATCGGAACACTGAAGCTTTCTTT
TRBV7-9	NA	TRBJ1-3	NA	CASSRQALGNTIYF	TGTGCCAGCAGCCGACAGGCGTTAGGAAACACCATATATTTT
TRBV9	TRBD2	TRBJ2-5	NA	CASSVGLAGWETQYF	TGTGCCAGCAGCGTAGGGTTAGCGGGATGGGAGACCCAGTACTTC
TRBV28	NA	TRBJ1-1	NA	CASSFGMTEAFF	TGTGCCAGCAGTTTCGGCATGACTGAAGCTTTCTTT
TRBV5-1	NA	TRBJ2-7	once	CASSPGLAPYEQYF	TGCGCCAGCAGCCCCGGACTGGCCCCCTACGAGCAGTACTTC
TRBV5-4	NA	TRBJ2-2	NA	CASSLAGSHMYSGELFF	TGTGCCAGCAGCTTGGCCGGATCCCATATGTATAGCGGGGAGCTGTTTTTT
TRBV5-1	NA	TRBJ2-1	NA	CASSFQGSSYNEQFF	TGCGCCAGCAGCTTCCAGGGAAGCTCCTACAATGAGCAGTTCTTC
TRBV9	TRBD1	TRBJ1-5	NA	CASSVAGGPDQPQHF	TGTGCCAGCAGCGTAGCAGGGGGCCCCGATCAGCCCCAGCATTTT
TRBV14	NA	TRBJ2-1	NA	CASSTETTSLKFF	TGTGCCAGCAGCACGGAGACGACATCCCTGAAGTTCTTC
TRBV28	NA	TRBJ1-1	NA	CASSLDTDTEAFF	TGTGCCAGCAGCCTAGACACAGACACTGAAGCTTTCTTT
TRBV12-5	NA	TRBJ2-1	NA	CASGQGYNEQFF	TGTGCTAGTGGGCAGGGCTACAATGAGCAGTTCTTC
TRBV5-5	NA	TRBJ1-3	NA	CASSSGEWAGNTIYF	TGTGCCAGCAGCTCAGGGGAATGGGCTGGAAACACCATATATTTT